The 21 T cell receptor beta chains in this list originate from one sample, sequenced in a study of blood T cells in healthy people across ages. It was with a sample-barcoded 5' primer and a J-beta primer mix that a second PCR of roughly 7 to 12 cycles was run. TCRdb reprocessed the 5' RACE reads via MiXCR and lists one record per CDR3 protein. The sample carries 1,500,000 or so distinct CDR3 sequences, almost 60% recorded once. Sequenced input: blood. These receptors were collected from a young man in good health.

The chain joins TRBV7-9 to TRBJ2-5; 9 positions agree with TRBD1. The assigned J gene may be wrong: the sequence end matches TRBJ2-7 better. This CDR3 contains 15 residues. CDR1 is SEHNR and CDR2 is FQNEAQ in the germline V gene (reference sequence). CDR3 region: CASSTRRQGAYEQYF. The CDR3 DNA reads TGTGCCAGCAGCACCCGACGACAGGGGGCCTACGAGCAGTACTTC.

CDR3 sequence (DNA): TGTGCCAGCAGTTTTAGGTCCCCTGGGGGTGGGATCTACAATGAGCAGTTCTTC. Translated: CASSFRSPGGGIYNEQFF. The gene calls are TRBV6-2 or TRBV6-3 and TRBJ2-1; either TRBD1 or TRBD2 may fit D (5 bases each). This CDR3 is 18 amino acids long. Per germline, CDR1 MNHEY and CDR2 SVGEGT. The V and J ends lost 4 bases and 3 bases respectively, with 22 bases between them.

The chain carries TRBV5-1 and TRBJ2-7; possibly TRBD2 for D (5 bases). V was trimmed by 2 bases and J by 5 bases, leaving 8 bases between them. The germline V gene has CDR1 SGHRS and CDR2 YFSETQ. CDR3 length: 12 residues. This chain's CDR3 is CASSFERDEQYF. CDR3 nucleotide sequence: TGCGCCAGCAGCTTTGAGAGGGACGAGCAGTACTTC.

The V call is TRBV20-1, the J call TRBJ2-1, with 9 nucleotides matching TRBD2. V dropped 0 bases and J dropped 12; count of bases not matched to a gene: 27. This CDR3 has 20 amino acids. Per the germline V gene, CDR1 is DFQATT and CDR2 is SNEGSKA (reference sequence). The CDR3 DNA sequence: TGCAGTGCTAGAGATTTGTCTTTGGGTCGGGCTAGCGGGAACCTCTGGGGGCAGTTCTTC. Translation gives CSARDLSLGRASGNLWGQFF.

This clonotype came up a few times. The chain has TRBV7-2 and TRBJ2-6; the D is unclear. Trimming pared 5 bases from V and 3 bases from J, leaving 17 bases between. Germline V gene sequence: CDR1 SGHTA, CDR2 FQGNSA. There are 17 residues in the CDR3. The CDR3: CASSPDMLPYGANVLTF. DNA of the CDR3: TGTGCCAGCAGCCCAGATATGCTCCCCTATGGGGCCAACGTCCTGACTTTC.

Only a few counts were recorded for this clonotype. The CDR3 nucleotides are TGTGCCAGTAGTGCTCCCGGGACAGGTAGACCCTACGAGCAGTACTTC. Amino acid sequence: CASSAPGTGRPYEQYF. The chain uses TRBV19 and TRBJ2-7; 8 bases are a match to TRBD1. Germline CDR1 reads LNHDA; CDR2 reads SQIVND (reference sequence). This CDR3 is 16 amino acids long. V dropped 5 bases and J dropped 2; count of bases not matched to a gene: 11. Full variable domain (outside the CDR3, taken from reference TRBV19 and TRBJ2-7): DGGITQSPKYLFRKEGQNVTLSCEQNLNHDAMYWYRQDPGQGLRLIYYSQIVNDFQKGDIAEGYSVSREKKESFPLTVTSAQKNPTAFYLCASSAPGTGRPYEQYFGPGTRLTVT.

This clonotype was seen a handful of times. The chain carries TRBV7-2 and TRBJ2-2; D remains ambiguous. The CDR3 is made up of 16 amino acids. The V gene's germline CDR1 is SGHTA and CDR2 FQGNSA. Trimming took off 4 bases at V and 4 bases at J, with 16 bases between the two ends. The CDR3 bases are TGTGCCAGCAGCTACTCCTTTTATGGTAGCACCGGGGAGCTGTTTTTT. This gives the protein CASSYSFYGSTGELFF.

This clonotype was detected only a few times. A much larger clonotype is one base distant, so this may be a read error. The V and J genes are TRBV12-5 and TRBJ2-5; the D gene is possibly TRBD2 (5 bases). V lost 0 bases to trimming and J lost 11 bases, with 22 bases between them. The germline V gene has CDR1 LGHNT and CDR2 FRNRAP. This CDR3 is built from 16 residues. The CDR3: CASGLVLGGPYNEQYF. CDR3 DNA sequence: TGTGCTAGTGGTTTGGTACTTGGCGGGCCCTACAATGAGCAGTACTTC.

This clonotype was detected a few times. The rearrangement uses TRBV29-1 and TRBJ1-2; TRBD1 matches 9 bases. The CDR3 is 14 residues long. The ends lost 6 bases at V and 4 bases at J; junction bases unmatched: 9. The germline V gene encodes CDR1 SQVTM and CDR2 ANQGSEA. The CDR3 coding sequence is TGCAGCGTCCCCGAGGACAGGGGAGGCTATGGCTACACCTTC. It specifies CSVPEDRGGYGYTF.

The chain links TRBV4-2 to TRBJ2-7; TRBD2 matches 7 bases. CDR1 LGHNA and CDR2 YNFKEQ come from the germline V gene. This CDR3 is built from 14 residues. Losses at the gene ends were 0 bases for V and 7 bases for J; bases not matched to a gene: 6. CDR3 in amino acids: CASSQDMGGWEQYF. The CDR3 DNA is TGTGCCAGCAGCCAAGACATGGGGGGGTGGGAGCAGTACTTC.

This clonotype was detected only a few times. The rearrangement uses TRBV29-1 and TRBJ2-5, with 10 nucleotides matching TRBD2. J lost 5 bases, V lost 2 bases, and 5 bases had no gene match. Per the germline V gene, CDR1 is SQVTM and CDR2 is ANQGSEA. This CDR3 is 14 amino acids long. The CDR3 bases are TGCAGCGTTGAATCGGGACTAGCGCAGGAGACCCAGTACTTC. Its translation is CSVESGLAQETQYF.

This rearrangement joins TRBV29-1 to TRBJ2-2; 7 nucleotides line up with TRBD1. The CDR3 is 14 amino acids. Per germline, CDR1 SQVTM and CDR2 ANQGSEA. V shed 6 bases and J 1 base; nucleotides not matched to a gene: 5. CDR3 residues: CSVSGTENTGELFF. CDR3 bases: TGCAGCGTGTCCGGGACAGAGAACACCGGGGAGCTGTTTTTT.

J is TRBJ1-5 and V is TRBV2, with TRBD1 matching over 7 bases. The CDR3 is 15 residues long. Looked up from germline, CDR1 is SNHLY and CDR2 is FYNNEI. V gave up 5 bases and J gave up 7 bases; unmatched junction bases: 11. The CDR3 protein is CASSKTGVGRQPQHF. CDR3 nucleotides: TGTGCCAGCAGTAAAACAGGGGTGGGACGGCAGCCCCAGCATTTT.

The chain is built from TRBV20-1 and TRBJ2-3; TRBD2 agrees at 12 bases. Germline CDR1 DFQATT, CDR2 SNEGSKA (reference sequence). The CDR3 spans 17 residues. V shed 1 base, J shed 6 bases, and the junction held 11 bases outside the gene matches. The CDR3 loop reads CSARGGQTSGRFDTQYF. CDR3 nucleotides: TGCAGTGCTAGAGGGGGGCAAACTAGCGGGAGGTTTGATACGCAGTATTTT.

The genes are TRBV6-2 or TRBV6-3 and TRBJ2-1; the match to TRBD1 covers 7 bases. V lost 7 bases, J lost 11 bases, and 5 bases stayed unmatched. There are 11 residues in the CDR3. Germline assignment: CDR1 MNHEY and CDR2 SVGEGT. The CDR3 reads CASIIQGKQFF. The CDR3 bases are TGTGCCAGCATTATACAGGGGAAGCAGTTCTTC.

CDR3 amino acids: CSARGRLPYEQYF. CDR3 DNA: TGCAGTGCACGAGGCAGACTCCCCTACGAGCAGTACTTC. The chain couples TRBV20-1 to TRBJ2-7; D is ambiguous. CDR1 and CDR2 (germline): DFQATT, SNEGSKA (reference sequence). This CDR3 region has 13 residues. The V end lost 6 bases, the J end lost 2 bases, and 14 bases lay between the germline ends.

This clonotype was seen more than once but under ten times. The chain has TRBV25-1 and TRBJ2-5; 12 bases are shared with TRBD2. V shed 2 bases and J 1 base; nucleotides not matched to a gene: 2. The CDR3 has 16 amino acids. Germline CDR1 is MGHDK and CDR2 is SYGVNS. Here the CDR3 reads CASSEGGLAGQETQYF. CDR3 coding DNA: TGTGCCAGCAGTGAAGGGGGACTAGCGGGCCAAGAGACCCAGTACTTC.

This clonotype was picked up a small number of times. The chain recombines TRBV20-1 with TRBJ2-1; the D gene could be TRBD1 or TRBD2 (5 bases each). The closer fit of TRBJ2-7 to the DNA end suggests the J call may be wrong. This CDR3 region has 13 residues. Germline CDR1 DFQATT, CDR2 SNEGSKA (reference sequence). Here the CDR3 reads CSARDLGVNEQYF. CDR3 in DNA: TGCAGTGCTAGAGATCTGGGGGTCAATGAGCAGTACTTC.

This chain connects TRBV20-1 to TRBJ2-5; D remains ambiguous. The V gene lost 0 bases and the J gene lost 2 bases, with 22 bases spanning the gap. The length of the CDR3 is 18 residues. CDR1 is DFQATT, CDR2 SNEGSKA, per germline (reference sequence). The CDR3 nucleotides read TGCAGTGCTAGAGATTTGCAGGCGATCGGCCCTGTACAAGAGACCCAGTACTTC. Protein product: CSARDLQAIGPVQETQYF.

This chain links TRBV10-3 with TRBJ2-5, with no clear D. V was shortened by 0 bases and J by 4 bases, with 12 bases between the two germline ends. This CDR3 spans 15 amino acids. The germline V gene encodes CDR1 ENHRY and CDR2 SYGVKD. The CDR3 here is CAISESGPNPETQYF. The CDR3 DNA is TGTGCCATCAGTGAGTCCGGACCTAATCCAGAGACCCAGTACTTC.

The chain employs TRBV6-2 or TRBV6-3 and TRBJ2-5, with a possible D match to TRBD1 (5 bases). The J call is doubtful: the DNA matches TRBJ2-7 better. The CDR3 has 16 residues. Germline V gene sequence: CDR1 MNHEY, CDR2 SVGEGT. The CDR3 bases are TGTGCCAGCAGTTCTCGATGGATAGGGGAAACCACCGAGCAGTACTTC. Amino acid sequence: CASSSRWIGETTEQYF.